Presented here are 19 T cell receptor beta chains from one specimen sequenced in a study of PD-1 blockade in classical Hodgkin lymphoma. Brentuximab vedotin exposure varied among the patients, all of whom had relapsed after autologous stem cell transplantation. Sequenced by immunoSEQ multiplex PCR; TCRdb stores in-frame clones only, minus some. The sample lists about 94,000 clones; roughly 87% were seen once. The sample was peripheral blood mononuclear cells (PBMCs), taken before the second cycle of nivolumab. These receptors were collected from a human donor with classical Hodgkin lymphoma.

V gene TRBV29-1 combines with J gene TRBJ2-7; no clear D gene. The V end lost 0 bases, the J end lost 0 bases, and 0 bases lay between the germline ends. This CDR3 has 11 amino acids. Per germline, CDR1 SQVTM and CDR2 ANQGSEA. CDR3 in amino acids: CSVEDSYEQYF. As DNA, the CDR3 is TGCAGCGTTGAAGACTCCTACGAGCAGTACTTC.

The chain is built from TRBV6-5 and TRBJ2-2, with 9 bases aligning to TRBD1. This CDR3 contains 15 residues. V trimming: 6 bases; J trimming: 5 bases; junction bases outside the gene matches: 7. Germline V gene data show CDR1 as MNHEY and CDR2 as SVGAGI. The CDR3 coding sequence is TGTGCCAGCAGAACGGGACAGGGCTGGACCGGGGAGCTGTTTTTT. This gives the protein CASRTGQGWTGELFF.

The chain couples TRBV7-2 to TRBJ2-5, with no clear D. There are 13 residues in the CDR3. V dropped 3 bases and J dropped 1 base, with 6 bases sitting between them. The germline V gene encodes CDR1 SGHTA and CDR2 FQGNSA. The CDR3 DNA sequence: TGTGCCAGCAGCTTTGGGGTCCAAGAGACCCAGTACTTC. It specifies CASSFGVQETQYF. The variable domain in full, with the rest retrieved from reference TRBV7-2 and TRBJ2-5, is GAGVSQSPSNKVTEKGKDVELRCDPISGHTALYWYRQSLGQGLEFLIYFQGNSAPDKSGLPSDRFSAERTGGSVSTLTIQRTQQEDSAVYLCASSFGVQETQYFGPGTRLLVL.

V gene TRBV28 combines with J gene TRBJ1-5, with unresolved D. This CDR3 spans 14 amino acids. CDR1 and CDR2 (germline): MDHEN, SYDVKM. With 8 bases removed from V and 6 bases from J, the gap between germline ends came to 17 bases. The DNA of the CDR3 is TGTGCCAGCTCTGGGAGAACCCCCGCTCAGCCCCAGCATTTT. It encodes CASSGRTPAQPQHF. The full variable domain, rest sourced from reference TRBV28 and TRBJ1-5, is DVKVTQSSRYLVKRTGEKVFLECVQDMDHENMFWYRQDPGLGLRLIYFSYDVKMKEKGDIPEGYSVSREKKERFSLILESASTNQTSMYLCASSGRTPAQPQHFGDGTRLSIL.

This chain links TRBV6-1 with TRBJ2-3; no firm D call. From germline, CDR1 is MNHNS and CDR2 SASEGT. The CDR3 has 12 residues. V gave up 6 bases and J gave up 3 bases, with 7 bases separating them. CDR3: CASRLLTDTQYF. In DNA, the CDR3 is TGTGCCAGCAGGCTTCTGACAGATACGCAGTATTTT.

The rearrangement uses TRBV2 and TRBJ1-5, with D unresolved. The CDR3 is 16 amino acids. Germline V gives CDR1 SNHLY, CDR2 FYNNEI. With 5 bases removed from V and 3 bases from J, the gap between germline ends came to 17 bases. The CDR3: CASSRKGILPNQPQHF. In DNA, the CDR3 is TGTGCCAGCAGTAGGAAGGGCATTCTACCCAATCAGCCCCAGCATTTT. Filled out from reference TRBV2 and TRBJ1-5, the complete variable domain reads EPEVTQTPSHQVTQMGQEVILRCVPISNHLYFYWYRQILGQKVEFLVSFYNNEISEKSEIFDDQFSVERPDGSNFTLKIRSTKLEDSAMYFCASSRKGILPNQPQHFGDGTRLSIL.

This clone was seen just once. The chain has TRBV4-2 and TRBJ1-2; the D is unclear. The germline CDR1 and CDR2 sequences are LGHNA and YNFKEQ. The V and J ends lost 1 base and 5 bases respectively, with 11 bases between them. The CDR3 runs 14 residues. The CDR3 coding sequence is TGTGCCAGCAGCCAAGGGGAAAGGGTTTATGGCTACACCTTC. Its translation: CASSQGERVYGYTF.

J is TRBJ1-2 and V is TRBV5-8; the D gene is possibly TRBD1 (6 bases). The V end lost 2 bases, the J end lost 6 bases, and 14 bases lay between the germline ends. Germline V lookup: CDR1 SGHTS, CDR2 YDEGEE. The CDR3 contains 14 residues. CDR3 coding DNA: TGTGCCAGCAGCTTAAGGGGGGCTCGTCATGGCTACACCTTC. The encoded protein is CASSLRGARHGYTF.

CDR3 sequence reads: CASSIGTGTYEQYF. CDR3 coding DNA: TGTGCCAGTAGTATTGGGACTGGAACCTACGAGCAGTACTTC. The chain recombines TRBV19 with TRBJ2-7; maybe TRBD2 (6 bases). Looked up from germline, CDR1 is LNHDA and CDR2 is SQIVND (reference sequence). The CDR3 covers 14 residues. The V gene lost 3 bases and the J gene lost 2 bases, with 11 bases spanning the gap.

The genes are TRBV10-3 and TRBJ2-7; D is uncertain. The CDR3 has 13 residues. Germline CDR1 is ENHRY and CDR2 is SYGVKD. V lost 7 bases to trimming and J lost 7 bases, with 17 bases between them. This chain's CDR3 is CAITPMKAGEQYF. In DNA form, the CDR3 reads TGTGCCATCACACCGATGAAAGCCGGTGAGCAGTACTTC.

V is TRBV9 and J is TRBJ1-1; weak D call: TRBD1 (6 bases). Looked up from germline, CDR1 is SGDLS and CDR2 is YYNGEE. The germline V and J ends were trimmed by 3 bases and 3 bases, with 9 bases remaining between them. This CDR3 comprises 13 residues. CDR3 DNA: TGTGCCAGCAGCGCCGGGGGGCACACTGAAGCTTTCTTT. It is translated as CASSAGGHTEAFF.

The V and J genes are TRBV4-1 and TRBJ2-1, with 8 bases lining up with TRBD2. Germline trimming cut 5 bases from V and 4 bases from J; bases unmatched to any gene: 13. Germline assignment: CDR1 MGHRA and CDR2 YSYEKL. CDR3 size: 17 residues. CDR3 region: CASSRPVSGSGYNEQFF. In DNA, the CDR3 is TGCGCCAGCAGCAGACCCGTAAGCGGGAGTGGGTACAATGAGCAGTTCTTC.

This clone appeared a single time. The J gene is TRBJ2-3, the V gene TRBV5-1; 9 bases map to TRBD1. Unmatched junction bases numbered 6, after V lost 2 bases and J lost 5 bases. Germline CDR1 is SGHRS and CDR2 is YFSETQ. The length of the CDR3 is 15 residues. The CDR3 DNA is TGCGCCAGCAGCTTCCGGGACAGGGTCGTAGATACGCAGTATTTT. It specifies CASSFRDRVVDTQYF.

A single count supports this clone. CDR3 protein: CASSRLAGTSNTGELFF. The CDR3 DNA sequence: TGTGCCAGCAGCCGTCTTGCGGGGACCTCGAACACCGGGGAGCTGTTTTTT. The chain links TRBV11-3 to TRBJ2-2, with a tentative D call TRBD2 (6 bases). Germline V gene sequence: CDR1 SGHNT, CDR2 YENEEA. V lost 5 bases and J lost 0, with 16 bases in between. This CDR3 spans 17 amino acids.

This sequence joins TRBV1 and TRBJ2-1; the D call TRBD2 from the table was never checked on the DNA. TRBV1 is a pseudogene. The CDR3 sequence is 18 residues long. The CDR3 sequence: CTSSPKMERELINPEQFF. DNA for the CDR3: TGCACCAGCAGCCCTAAGATGGAGCGGGAGCTCATCAATCCCGAGCAGTTCTTC.

This clone has more than one count but fewer than ten. The CDR3 is CASSDDRVLLANQPQHF. The CDR3 DNA reads as TGTGCCAGCAGTGATGACAGGGTCCTCCTTGCCAATCAGCCCCAGCATTTT. The rearrangement joins TRBV6-1 to TRBJ1-5; TRBD1 matches 7 bases. The CDR3 length is 17 residues. Germline values: CDR1 MNHNS, CDR2 SASEGT. Trimming at V came to 3 bases and at J to 3 bases, leaving 11 bases not matched to a gene.

This clone has a single count. The rearrangement uses TRBV9 and TRBJ1-3; possible D gene TRBD1, 5 bases. Germline-derived CDR1 and CDR2 are SGDLS and YYNGEE. This CDR3 spans 14 amino acids. The V end was cut by 3 bases, the J end by 2 bases, with 9 bases between. The CDR3 DNA is TGTGCCAGCAGCGCTGGGGCTACTGGAAACACCATATATTTT. Amino acids: CASSAGATGNTIYF.

This chain links TRBV9 with TRBJ2-5, with 9 positions matching TRBD2. Trimming removed 4 bases from V and 1 base from J; junction bases left unmatched: 8. The CDR3 covers 16 residues. Germline V gene lookup returns CDR1 SGDLS and CDR2 YYNGEE. The CDR3 sequence is CASSPLAGELQETQYF. In DNA form, the CDR3 reads TGTGCCAGCAGCCCTTTAGCGGGAGAGCTCCAAGAGACCCAGTACTTC.

The rearrangement links TRBV6-1 to TRBJ2-3, with 12 bases identical to TRBD2. V was pared by 3 bases and J by 2 bases, with 12 bases of the junction left unmatched. CDR1 is MNHNS and CDR2 is SASEGT in the germline V gene. CDR3 length: 19 residues. CDR3 sequence (DNA): TGTGCCAGCAGTGAGTTAGGGGGACTAGCGGGCGACTTCACAGATACGCAGTATTTT. Amino acid sequence: CASSELGGLAGDFTDTQYF.